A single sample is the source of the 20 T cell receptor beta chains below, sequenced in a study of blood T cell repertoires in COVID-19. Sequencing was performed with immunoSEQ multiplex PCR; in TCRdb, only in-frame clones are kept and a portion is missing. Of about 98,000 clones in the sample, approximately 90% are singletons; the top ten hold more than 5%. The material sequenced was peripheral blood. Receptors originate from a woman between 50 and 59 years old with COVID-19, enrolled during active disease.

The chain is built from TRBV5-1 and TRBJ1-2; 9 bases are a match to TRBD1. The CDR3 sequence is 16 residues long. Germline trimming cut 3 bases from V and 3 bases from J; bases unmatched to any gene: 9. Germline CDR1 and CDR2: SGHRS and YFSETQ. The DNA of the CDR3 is TGCGCCAGCAGCTACCCCCGGGACAGGGAAGACTATGGCTACACCTTC. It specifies CASSYPRDREDYGYTF.

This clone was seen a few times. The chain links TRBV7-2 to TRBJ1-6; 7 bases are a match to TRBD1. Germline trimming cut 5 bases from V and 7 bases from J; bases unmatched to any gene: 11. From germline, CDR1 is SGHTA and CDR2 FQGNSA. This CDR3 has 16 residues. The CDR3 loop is CASSPFAAGGNSPLHF. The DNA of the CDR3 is TGTGCCAGCAGCCCTTTTGCGGCAGGGGGGAATTCACCCCTCCACTTT.

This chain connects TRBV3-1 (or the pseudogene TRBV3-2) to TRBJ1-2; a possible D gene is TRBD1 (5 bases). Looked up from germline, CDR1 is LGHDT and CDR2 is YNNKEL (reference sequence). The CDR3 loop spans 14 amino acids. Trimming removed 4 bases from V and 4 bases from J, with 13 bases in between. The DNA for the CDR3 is TGTGCCAGCAGCCCCTTGGGGGGTAGCTATGGCTACACCTTC. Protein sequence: CASSPLGGSYGYTF.

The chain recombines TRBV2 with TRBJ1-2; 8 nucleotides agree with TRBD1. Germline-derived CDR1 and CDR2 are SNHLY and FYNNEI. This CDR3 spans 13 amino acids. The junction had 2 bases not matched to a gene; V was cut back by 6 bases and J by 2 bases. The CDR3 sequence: CASSGQGNYGYTF. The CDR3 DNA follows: TGTGCCAGCAGCGGACAGGGAAACTATGGCTACACCTTC.

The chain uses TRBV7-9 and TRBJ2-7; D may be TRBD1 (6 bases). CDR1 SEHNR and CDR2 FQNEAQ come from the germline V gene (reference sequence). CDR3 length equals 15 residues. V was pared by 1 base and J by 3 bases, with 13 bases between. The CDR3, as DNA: TGTGCCAGCAGCTTAGGCCCCCCACAGGGCTACGAGCAGTACTTC. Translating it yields CASSLGPPQGYEQYF. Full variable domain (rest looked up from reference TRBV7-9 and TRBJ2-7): DTGVSQNPRHKITKRGQNVTFRCDPISEHNRLYWYRQTLGQGPEFLTYFQNEAQLEKSRLLSDRFSAERPKGSFSTLEIQRTEQGDSAMYLCASSLGPPQGYEQYFGPGTRLTVT.

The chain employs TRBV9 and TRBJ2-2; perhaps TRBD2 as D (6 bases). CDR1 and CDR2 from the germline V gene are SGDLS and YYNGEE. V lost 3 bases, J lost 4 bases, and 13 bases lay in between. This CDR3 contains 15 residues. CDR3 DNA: TGTGCCAGCAGCGCCCCCGGGGGAGTCACCGGGGAGCTGTTTTTT. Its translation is CASSAPGGVTGELFF.

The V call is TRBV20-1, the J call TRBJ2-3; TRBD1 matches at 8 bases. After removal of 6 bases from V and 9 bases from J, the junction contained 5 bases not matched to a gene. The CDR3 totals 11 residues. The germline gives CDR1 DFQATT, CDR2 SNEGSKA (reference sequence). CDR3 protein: CSASGQGTQYF. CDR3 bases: TGCAGTGCCTCCGGACAGGGAACGCAGTATTTT.

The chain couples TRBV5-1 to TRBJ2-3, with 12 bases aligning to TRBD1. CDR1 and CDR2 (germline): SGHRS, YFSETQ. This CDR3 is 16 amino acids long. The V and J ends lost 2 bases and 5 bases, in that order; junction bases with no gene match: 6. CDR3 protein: CASSLMGQGAIDTQYF. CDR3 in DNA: TGCGCCAGCAGCTTAATGGGACAGGGGGCGATAGATACGCAGTATTTT.

The CDR3 sequence: CATSRDRGDYTF. As DNA, the CDR3 is TGTGCCACCAGCAGAGACCGAGGAGACTACACCTTC. The chain carries TRBV15 and TRBJ1-2; D unclear. Trimming removed 0 bases from V and 10 bases from J, with 9 bases in between. CDR1 LNHNV and CDR2 YYDKDF come from the germline V gene (reference sequence). This CDR3 spans 12 amino acids.

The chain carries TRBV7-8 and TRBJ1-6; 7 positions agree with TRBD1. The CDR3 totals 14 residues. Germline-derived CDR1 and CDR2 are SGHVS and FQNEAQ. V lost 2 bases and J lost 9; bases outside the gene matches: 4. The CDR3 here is CASSLTGAVSPLHF. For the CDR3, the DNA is TGTGCCAGCAGCTTAACAGGGGCAGTTTCACCCCTCCACTTT.

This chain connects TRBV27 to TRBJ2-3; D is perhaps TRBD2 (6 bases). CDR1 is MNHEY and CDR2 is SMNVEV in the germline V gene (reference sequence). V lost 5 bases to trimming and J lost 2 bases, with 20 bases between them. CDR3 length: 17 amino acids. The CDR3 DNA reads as TGTGCCAGCAGTCCGACCCGACTAGGGGAAGTCACAGATACGCAGTATTTT. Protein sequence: CASSPTRLGEVTDTQYF.

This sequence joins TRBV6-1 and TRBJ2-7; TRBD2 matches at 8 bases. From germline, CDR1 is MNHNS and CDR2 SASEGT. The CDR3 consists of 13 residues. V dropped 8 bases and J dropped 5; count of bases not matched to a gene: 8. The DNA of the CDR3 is TGTGCCAGCCAACGGGGGGGCCCCCACGAGCAGTACTTC. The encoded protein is CASQRGGPHEQYF.

The DNA of the CDR3 is TGTGCCAGCAGACCCGGACAGGAGTTAAATCAGCCCCAGCATTTT. It encodes CASRPGQELNQPQHF. This chain links TRBV6-5 with TRBJ1-5, with 7 bases that match TRBD1. There are 15 residues in the CDR3. Germline CDR1 and CDR2: MNHEY and SVGAGI. V lost 6 bases to trimming and J lost 4 bases; unmatched junction nucleotides: 9.

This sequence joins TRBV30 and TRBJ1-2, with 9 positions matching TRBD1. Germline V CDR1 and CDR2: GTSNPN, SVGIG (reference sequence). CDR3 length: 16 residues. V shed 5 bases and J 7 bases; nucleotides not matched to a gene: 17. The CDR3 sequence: CAWGGTGTGFSGGYTF. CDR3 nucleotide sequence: TGTGCCTGGGGGGGGACCGGGACAGGGTTCAGCGGTGGCTACACCTTC.

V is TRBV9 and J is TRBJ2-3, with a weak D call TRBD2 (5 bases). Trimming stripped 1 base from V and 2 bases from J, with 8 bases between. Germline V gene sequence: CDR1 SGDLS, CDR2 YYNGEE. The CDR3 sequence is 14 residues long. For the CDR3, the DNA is TGTGCCAGCAGCGTACACGGGGACACAGATACGCAGTATTTT. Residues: CASSVHGDTDTQYF.

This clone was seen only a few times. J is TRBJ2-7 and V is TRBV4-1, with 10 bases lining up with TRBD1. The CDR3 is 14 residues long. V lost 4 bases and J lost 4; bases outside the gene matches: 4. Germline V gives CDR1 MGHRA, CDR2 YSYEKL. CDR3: CASSPRQGAYEQYF. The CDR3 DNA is TGCGCCAGCAGCCCCAGACAGGGGGCTTACGAGCAGTACTTC.

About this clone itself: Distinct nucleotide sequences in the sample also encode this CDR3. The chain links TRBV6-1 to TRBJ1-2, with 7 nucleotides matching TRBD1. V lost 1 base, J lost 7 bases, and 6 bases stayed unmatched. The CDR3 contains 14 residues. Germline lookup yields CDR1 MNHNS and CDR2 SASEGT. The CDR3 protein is CASSEEAGGSGYTF. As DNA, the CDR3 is TGTGCCAGCAGTGAAGAGGCAGGGGGGTCTGGCTACACCTTC.

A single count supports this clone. CDR3 loop: CASTKLNTEAFF. The CDR3 bases are TGTGCCAGCACGAAGCTGAACACTGAAGCTTTCTTT. This chain joins TRBV7-9 and TRBJ1-1, with no clear D. The length of the CDR3 is 12 residues. CDR1 is SEHNR, CDR2 FQNEAQ, per germline (reference sequence). V was clipped by 7 bases and J by 0 bases, with 6 bases between them.

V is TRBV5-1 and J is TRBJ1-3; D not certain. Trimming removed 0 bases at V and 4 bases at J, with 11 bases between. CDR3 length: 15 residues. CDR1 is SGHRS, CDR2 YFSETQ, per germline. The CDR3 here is CASSLAATAGNTIYF. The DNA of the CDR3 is TGCGCCAGCAGCTTGGCAGCGACCGCGGGAAACACCATATATTTT.

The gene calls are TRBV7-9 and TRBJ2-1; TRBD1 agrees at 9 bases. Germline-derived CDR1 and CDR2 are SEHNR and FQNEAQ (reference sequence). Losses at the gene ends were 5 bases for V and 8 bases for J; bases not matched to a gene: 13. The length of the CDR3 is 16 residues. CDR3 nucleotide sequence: TGTGCCAGCAGCCAACTAGGACAGGGGATCGGGGATGAGCAGTTCTTC. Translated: CASSQLGQGIGDEQFF.